The rows below give T cell receptor beta chains drawn from one sample of a study of beta chain features in type 1 diabetes. Repertoires were generated with immunoSEQ multiplex PCR, while TCRdb's copy carries only in-frame clones and drops some. The sample yields about 170,000 clones, approximately 7.8% seen once. The sample comprised central memory CD4+ T cells from blood. The receptor source for this set is a woman in her 40s with type 1 diabetes. CDR3s include the opening cysteine and the closing phenylalanine or tryptophan. Each record gives: CDR3 length, J gene, D gene, clone size, V gene, CDR3 protein, CDR3 DNA. A D gene is named only where the DNA matches it firmly. A row's size may be missing; if present it is once, few, many or a size class.

length: 16
J: TRBJ2-6
D: NA
size: NA
V: TRBV11-2
CDR3: CASSWTDSPGANVLTF
DNA: TGTGCCAGCAGCTGGACAGACTCTCCTGGGGCCAACGTCCTGACTTTC

length: 14
J: TRBJ1-4
D: NA
size: few
V: TRBV6-5
CDR3: CASSFGGRNEKLFF
DNA: TGTGCCAGCAGTTTCGGAGGCAGAAATGAAAAACTGTTTTTT

length: 14
J: TRBJ2-4
D: NA
size: few
V: TRBV6-5
CDR3: CASSYDSTENIQYF
DNA: TGTGCCAGCAGTTACGACAGCACCGAAAACATTCAGTACTTC

length: 15
J: TRBJ2-7
D: NA
size: NA
V: TRBV7-2
CDR3: CASSTQGKGADEQYF
DNA: TGTGCCAGCAGCACCCAGGGAAAAGGGGCGGACGAGCAGTACTTC

length: 16
J: TRBJ2-5
D: NA
size: NA
V: TRBV19
CDR3: CASSIDAAGLRETQYF
DNA: TGTGCCAGTAGTATAGATGCCGCGGGGCTCCGCGAGACCCAGTACTTC

length: 14
J: TRBJ2-7
D: TRBD1
size: NA
V: TRBV6-5
CDR3: CASSSEFDRGLRYF
DNA: TGTGCCAGCAGTTCCGAATTCGACAGGGGGCTTCGGTACTTC

length: 13
J: TRBJ1-2
D: TRBD1
size: few
V: TRBV29-1
CDR3: CSVVTGIRYGYTF
DNA: TGCAGCGTCGTGACAGGGATCCGTTATGGCTACACCTTC

length: 12
J: TRBJ1-2
D: NA
size: NA
V: TRBV29-1
CDR3: CSVADGLHGYTF
DNA: TGCAGCGTTGCGGACGGACTCCACGGCTACACCTTC

length: 14
J: TRBJ1-2
D: TRBD1
size: NA
V: TRBV6-5
CDR3: CASTKGALNYGYTF
DNA: TGTGCCAGCACCAAGGGGGCCCTTAACTATGGCTACACCTTC

length: 14
J: TRBJ2-5
D: NA
size: many
V: TRBV18
CDR3: CASSPRGGDETQYF
DNA: TGTGCCAGCTCACCTCGTGGCGGGGACGAGACCCAGTACTTC

length: 18
J: TRBJ1-5
D: TRBD1
size: NA
V: TRBV30
CDR3: CAWSVRQGGTKSNQPQHF
DNA: TGTGCCTGGAGTGTCAGACAGGGTGGCACCAAGAGCAATCAGCCCCAGCATTTT

length: 15
J: TRBJ2-7
D: TRBD2
size: NA
V: TRBV7-2
CDR3: CASSILAGSSYEQYF
DNA: TGTGCCAGCAGCATACTAGCGGGGAGCTCCTACGAGCAGTACTTC

length: 14
J: TRBJ2-3
D: NA
size: medium-sized
V: TRBV15
CDR3: CATSGGASTDTQYF
DNA: TGTGCCACCAGCGGCGGGGCTAGCACAGATACGCAGTATTTT

length: 16
J: TRBJ1-1
D: NA
size: NA
V: TRBV4-1
CDR3: CASSRPPGGRNTEAFF
DNA: TGCGCCAGCAGCCGCCCCCCGGGAGGGAGGAACACTGAAGCTTTCTTT

length: 12
J: TRBJ1-2
D: NA
size: NA
V: TRBV29-1
CDR3: CSGAWAGGGYTF
DNA: TGCAGCGGCGCGTGGGCCGGGGGTGGCTACACCTTC